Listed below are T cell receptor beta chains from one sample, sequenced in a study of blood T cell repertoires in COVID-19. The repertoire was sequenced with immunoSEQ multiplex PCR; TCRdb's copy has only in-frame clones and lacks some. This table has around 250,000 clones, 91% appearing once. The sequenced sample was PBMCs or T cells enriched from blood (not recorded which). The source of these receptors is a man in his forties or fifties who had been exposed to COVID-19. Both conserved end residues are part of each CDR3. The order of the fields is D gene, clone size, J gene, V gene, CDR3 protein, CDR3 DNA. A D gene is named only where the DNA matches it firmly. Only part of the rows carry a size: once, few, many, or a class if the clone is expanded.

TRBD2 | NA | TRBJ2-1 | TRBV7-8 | CASSLRTSGSYNEQFF | TGTGCCAGCAGCCTGAGGACTAGCGGGAGCTACAATGAGCAGTTCTTC
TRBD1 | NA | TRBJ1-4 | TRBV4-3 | CASSLGTGGNEKLFF | TGCGCCAGCAGCCTTGGGACAGGGGGTAATGAAAAACTGTTTTTT
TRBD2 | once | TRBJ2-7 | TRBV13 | CASSSTSGIRGEQYF | TGTGCCAGCAGCTCCACTAGCGGGATAAGAGGCGAGCAGTACTTC
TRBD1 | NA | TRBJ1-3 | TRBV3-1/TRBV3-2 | CASSRGTGGGNTIYF | TGTGCCAGCAGCCGGGGGACAGGGGGCGGAAACACCATATATTTT
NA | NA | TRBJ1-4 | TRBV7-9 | CASSLALGQGEEKLFF | TGTGCCAGCAGCTTAGCGCTCGGGCAGGGTGAAGAAAAACTGTTTTTT
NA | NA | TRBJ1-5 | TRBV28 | CASSLGRLGQPQHF | TGTGCCAGCAGTTTGGGGAGATTGGGTCAGCCCCAGCATTTT
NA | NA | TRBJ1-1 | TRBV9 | CASSVGSNTEAFF | TGTGCCAGCAGCGTAGGTTCAAACACTGAAGCTTTCTTT
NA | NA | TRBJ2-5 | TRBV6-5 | CASTSTGPGTQYF | TGTGCCAGCACTTCGACAGGACCAGGGACCCAGTACTTC
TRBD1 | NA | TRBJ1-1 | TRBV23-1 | CASSQPRPGQGRETEAFF | TGCGCCAGCAGTCAACCCCGACCGGGACAGGGAAGAGAGACTGAAGCTTTCTTT
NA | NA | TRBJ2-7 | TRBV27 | CASTSQGRGVTGEQYF | TGTGCCAGCACCTCCCAGGGCAGGGGGGTTACCGGCGAGCAGTACTTC
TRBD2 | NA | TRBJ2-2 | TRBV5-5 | CASSPGGIGELFF | TGTGCCAGCAGCCCGGGGGGAATCGGGGAGCTGTTTTTT
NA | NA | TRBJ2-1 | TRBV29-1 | CAAPGEKYNEQFF | TGCGCCGCGCCCGGGGAAAAATACAATGAGCAGTTCTTC
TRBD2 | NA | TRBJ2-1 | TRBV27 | CASSLVGLADNNEQFF | TGTGCCAGCAGTTTAGTAGGACTAGCTGATAACAATGAGCAGTTCTTC
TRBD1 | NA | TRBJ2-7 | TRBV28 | CASSSPGQGSYEQYF | TGTGCCAGCAGTTCGCCCGGACAGGGGAGCTACGAGCAGTACTTC
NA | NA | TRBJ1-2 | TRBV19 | CASSTYSGRANYGYTF | TGTGCCAGTAGTACCTATAGCGGGAGGGCTAACTATGGCTACACCTTC